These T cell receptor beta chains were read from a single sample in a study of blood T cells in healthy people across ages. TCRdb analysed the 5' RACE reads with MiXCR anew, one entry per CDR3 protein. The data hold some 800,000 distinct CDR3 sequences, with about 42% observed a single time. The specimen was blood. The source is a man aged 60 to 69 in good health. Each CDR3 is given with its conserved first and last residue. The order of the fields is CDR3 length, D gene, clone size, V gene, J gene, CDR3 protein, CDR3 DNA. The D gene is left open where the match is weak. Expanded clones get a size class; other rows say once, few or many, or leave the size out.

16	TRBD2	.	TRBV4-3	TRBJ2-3	CASSPRGAGGTDTQYF	TGCGCCAGCAGCCCCCGTGGAGCGGGAGGCACAGATACGCAGTATTTT
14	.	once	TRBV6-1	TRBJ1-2	CASSVRGPNYGYTF	TGTGCCAGCAGTGTCAGGGGACCCAACTATGGCTACACCTTC
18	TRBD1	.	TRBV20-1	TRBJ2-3	CSARDPGDRLIVGDTQYF	TGCAGTGCTAGAGATCCTGGGGACAGACTAATCGTGGGAGATACGCAGTATTTT
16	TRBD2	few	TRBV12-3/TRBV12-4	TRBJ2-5	CASSWHSGGAEETQYF	TGTGCCAGCAGTTGGCATAGCGGGGGGGCTGAAGAGACCCAGTACTTC
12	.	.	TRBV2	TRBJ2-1	CASTLGHNEQFF	TGTGCCAGCACCCTTGGTCACAATGAGCAGTTCTTC
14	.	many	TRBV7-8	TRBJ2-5	CASSFGRQQETQYF	TGTGCCAGCAGCTTTGGCAGGCAGCAAGAGACCCAGTACTTC
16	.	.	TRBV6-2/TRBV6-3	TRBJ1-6	CAGTRRDGSYNSPLHF	TGTGCCGGCACTCGCAGGGACGGATCCTATAATTCACCCCTCCACTTT
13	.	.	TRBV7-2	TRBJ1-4	CASSLDGRPRLFF	TGTGCCAGCAGCTTAGATGGCAGGCCTCGACTGTTTTTT
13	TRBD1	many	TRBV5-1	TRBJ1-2	CASSGGQNYGYTF	TGCGCCAGCAGCGGGGGACAGAACTATGGCTACACCTTC
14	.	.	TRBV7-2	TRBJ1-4	CASRLAGGTEKLFF	TGTGCCAGCAGGCTGGCGGGGGGCACGGAAAAACTGTTTTTT
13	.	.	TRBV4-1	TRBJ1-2	CASSQERTTGSTF	TGCGCCAGCAGCCAAGAGAGGACAACTGGGTCCACCTTC
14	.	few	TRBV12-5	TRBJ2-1	CASGSPNRYSEQFF	TGTGCTAGTGGTTCTCCCAACAGGTATAGTGAGCAGTTCTTC
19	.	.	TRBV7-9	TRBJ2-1	CASSLQGRQLSSSYNEQFF	TGTGCCAGCAGCCTACAGGGGAGGCAGCTTTCTTCATCCTACAATGAGCAGTTCTTC
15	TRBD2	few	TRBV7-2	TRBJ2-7	CASRFGLAGIYEQYF	TGTGCCAGCAGGTTCGGACTAGCGGGGATCTACGAGCAGTACTTC
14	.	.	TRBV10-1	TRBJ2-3	CASSEVGERDTQYF	TGCGCCAGCAGTGAGGTGGGAGAGAGGGATACGCAGTATTTT